Below are 16 T cell receptor beta chains sequenced from a single sample in a study of T cell repertoires in cytomegalovirus infection. TCRdb re-called the reads through MiXCR, storing one row per CDR3 protein. The sample yields about 300,000 distinct CDR3 sequences, roughly a quarter seen once. Sequenced: PBMCs. These receptors came from a human donor in good health (CMV status not recorded). Some clones in this sample may be carry-over from other donors' samples.

The chain recombines TRBV20-1 with TRBJ2-1, with D unclear. The CDR3 runs 10 residues. CDR1 DFQATT and CDR2 SNEGSKA come from the germline V gene (reference sequence). Deletions cut 4 bases from V and 6 bases from J, with 4 bases between. CDR3 in amino acids: CSAIGNEQFF. In DNA, the CDR3 is TGCAGTGCTATCGGCAATGAGCAGTTCTTC.

This clonotype has a handful of counts. The gene calls are TRBV14 and TRBJ1-4, with D maybe TRBD1 (5 bases). Germline loops: CDR1 SGHDN, CDR2 FVKESK. The CDR3 covers 15 residues. V dropped 6 bases and J dropped 8 bases, with 19 bases sitting between them. The DNA of the CDR3 is TGTGCCAGCAGAAAGTCCGGGACCCTAATCGAAAAACTGTTTTTT. Protein product: CASRKSGTLIEKLFF.

The chain links TRBV10-3 to TRBJ1-2; D gene uncertain. The germline gives CDR1 ENHRY, CDR2 SYGVKD. The V gene lost 7 bases and the J gene lost 3 bases, with 15 bases spanning the gap. The CDR3 sequence is 14 residues long. This CDR3 reads CAINPASNDYGYTF. Written as DNA, the CDR3 is TGTGCCATCAACCCGGCCAGCAATGACTATGGCTACACCTTC.

This clonotype was observed a handful of times. The rearrangement joins TRBV28 to TRBJ2-3, with a weak D call TRBD2 (5 bases). Trimming stripped 3 bases from V and 7 bases from J, with 11 bases between. Germline CDR1 reads MDHEN; CDR2 reads SYDVKM. The CDR3 totals 13 residues. CDR3 in amino acids: CASSFRLAHTQYF. The CDR3 nucleotides are TGTGCCAGCAGTTTTCGGCTAGCACATACGCAGTATTTT. Full variable domain (outside the CDR3, taken from reference TRBV28 and TRBJ2-3): DVKVTQSSRYLVKRTGEKVFLECVQDMDHENMFWYRQDPGLGLRLIYFSYDVKMKEKGDIPEGYSVSREKKERFSLILESASTNQTSMYLCASSFRLAHTQYFGPGTRLTVL.

The V call is TRBV19, the J call TRBJ2-1; the match to TRBD2 covers 8 bases. Germline V gene sequence: CDR1 LNHDA, CDR2 SQIVND (reference sequence). V trimming: 6 bases; J trimming: 7 bases; junction bases outside the gene matches: 8. The CDR3 is made up of 14 amino acids. The CDR3 here is CASSLAGPPNEQFF. CDR3 nucleotide sequence: TGTGCCAGTAGCCTAGCGGGCCCGCCGAATGAGCAGTTCTTC. Based on the CDR3 plus reference TRBV19 and TRBJ2-1, the full variable domain is DGGITQSPKYLFRKEGQNVTLSCEQNLNHDAMYWYRQDPGQGLRLIYYSQIVNDFQKGDIAEGYSVSREKKESFPLTVTSAQKNPTAFYLCASSLAGPPNEQFFGPGTRLTVL.

V gene TRBV3-1 combines with J gene TRBJ1-4; D remains ambiguous. V was clipped by 0 bases and J by 10 bases, with 12 bases between them. Germline CDR1 is LGHDT and CDR2 is YNNKEL (reference sequence). CDR3 length equals 14 residues. CDR3 loop: CASSQDPVPGKLFF. The CDR3 coding sequence is TGTGCCAGCAGCCAAGATCCCGTGCCCGGAAAACTGTTTTTT. Looking up the rest from reference TRBV3-1 and TRBJ1-4 gives the full variable domain: DTAVSQTPKYLVTQMGNDKSIKCEQNLGHDTMYWYKQDSKKFLKIMFSYNNKELIINETVPNRFSPKSPDKAHLNLHINSLELGDSAVYFCASSQDPVPGKLFFGSGTQLSVL.

The chain carries TRBV24-1 and TRBJ1-2; 10 nucleotides align to TRBD1. Per the germline V gene, CDR1 is KGHDR and CDR2 is SFDVKD. CDR3 length: 14 residues. The junction had 6 bases not matched to a gene; V was cut back by 4 bases and J by 8 bases. CDR3 protein: CATSDPDRGDGYTF. The CDR3 DNA reads as TGTGCCACCAGTGACCCGGACAGGGGGGACGGCTACACCTTC.

This chain joins TRBV19 and TRBJ2-7; D might be TRBD2 (5 bases). V was cut by 5 bases and J by 0 bases, with 8 bases left in between. Germline values: CDR1 LNHDA, CDR2 SQIVND (reference sequence). The CDR3 runs 13 residues. CDR3 sequence reads: CASSVGGSYEQYF. The CDR3 bases are TGTGCCAGTAGTGTTGGAGGCTCCTACGAGCAGTACTTC.

The gene calls are TRBV19 and TRBJ1-2; no firm D call. CDR3 length equals 15 residues. Germline V gene data show CDR1 as LNHDA and CDR2 as SQIVND (reference sequence). V dropped 3 bases and J dropped 0 bases, with 11 bases sitting between them. CDR3 in amino acids: CASSMLDQTNYGYTF. The CDR3 DNA follows: TGTGCCAGTAGTATGCTGGATCAGACTAACTATGGCTACACCTTC. Drawing the rest from reference TRBV19 and TRBJ1-2, the complete variable domain is DGGITQSPKYLFRKEGQNVTLSCEQNLNHDAMYWYRQDPGQGLRLIYYSQIVNDFQKGDIAEGYSVSREKKESFPLTVTSAQKNPTAFYLCASSMLDQTNYGYTFGSGTRLTVV.

Of note for this clonotype: At one end, the junction sequence differs from germline, possibly due to a read error. This chain links TRBV27 with TRBJ2-3; D gene uncertain. CDR3 length: 12 amino acids. Germline V gene data show CDR1 as MNHEY and CDR2 as SMNVEV (reference sequence). The CDR3 DNA sequence: TGTGCCAGCAGTTCGATAAAGGATACTCAGTATTTT. The encoded protein is CASSSIKDTQYF.

The chain joins TRBV7-6 to TRBJ1-1, with no clear D. Trimming cost V 3 bases and J 5 bases, with 13 bases left between them. The CDR3 length is 14 residues. CDR1 is SGHVS and CDR2 is FNYEAQ in the germline V gene. The CDR3 sequence: CASSFGEWGTEAFF. The CDR3 DNA is TGTGCCAGCAGCTTCGGCGAATGGGGAACTGAAGCTTTCTTT.

This clonotype was seen at least ten times. The chain employs TRBV6-1 and TRBJ1-5; D is unclear. CDR3 size: 13 residues. Germline V gene lookup returns CDR1 MNHNS and CDR2 SASEGT. V was cut by 1 base and J by 9 bases, with 10 bases left in between. The CDR3 nucleotides read TGTGCCAGCAGTGAAGATTTGAGGCGGCCCCAGCATTTT. As protein: CASSEDLRRPQHF.

This clonotype came up once. V gene TRBV6-2 or TRBV6-3 combines with J gene TRBJ1-1, with TRBD1 as a possible D gene (5 bases). V shed 0 bases and J shed 5 bases, with 16 bases lying between them. In germline, CDR1 is MNHEY, CDR2 SVGEGT. The CDR3 runs 16 residues. In DNA form, the CDR3 reads TGTGCCAGCAGTTACTCGACCTCCGCCTGGGGGACTGAAGCTTTCTTT. It codes for CASSYSTSAWGTEAFF.

This clonotype was seen only a few times. The chain employs TRBV6-2 or TRBV6-3 and TRBJ2-1, with 12 nucleotides matching TRBD2. This CDR3 comprises 20 residues. Germline loops: CDR1 MNHEY, CDR2 SVGEGT. V dropped 6 bases and J dropped 4; count of bases not matched to a gene: 19. The CDR3 sequence is CASSSRRTSGTKTVYNEQFF. The CDR3 bases are TGTGCCAGCAGCTCTAGACGGACTAGCGGGACAAAGACCGTTTACAATGAGCAGTTCTTC.

In this sample, this clonotype turned up many times. The chain uses TRBV7-2 and TRBJ1-2; tentative D call: TRBD1 (6 bases). In germline, CDR1 is SGHTA, CDR2 FQGNSA. The CDR3 extends over 14 amino acids. V lost 1 base, J lost 6 bases, and 12 bases lay in between. The CDR3 coding sequence is TGTGCCAGCAGCTTAGAATACAGGGCCGATGGCTACACCTTC. Amino acid sequence: CASSLEYRADGYTF.

This clonotype was detected ten times or more. V usage is TRBV7-8 and J usage is TRBJ2-1; 7 bases fit TRBD1. The CDR3 contains 16 residues. Germline lookup yields CDR1 SGHVS and CDR2 FQNEAQ. With V trimmed by 5 bases and J by 8 bases, 15 bases remained unmatched. This CDR3 reads CASSTPENRGRDEQFF. As DNA, the CDR3 is TGTGCCAGCAGCACCCCGGAGAACAGGGGCAGGGATGAGCAGTTCTTC.